Presented here are 10 T cell receptor beta chains from one specimen sequenced in a study of shared clonotypes between healthy human individuals. The data were produced by immunoSEQ multiplex PCR, yet TCRdb's version contains in-frame clones alone and is incomplete. The sample records some 2,100,000 clones, almost 96% being singletons. The sequenced sample was naive CD4+ T cells sorted from blood. Stated subset: CD45RA+ positively selected. These receptors were collected from a man younger than 30 in good health.

Only one count was recorded for this clone. The chain has TRBV9 and TRBJ1-2, with 7 nucleotides matching TRBD1. CDR1 and CDR2 from the germline V gene are SGDLS and YYNGEE. The ends lost 3 bases at V and 4 bases at J; junction bases unmatched: 9. This CDR3 contains 15 residues. CDR3 DNA sequence: TGTGCCAGCAGCGCAACCGGGACAGACCCCTATGGCTACACCTTC. It is translated as CASSATGTDPYGYTF.

As concerns this clone: The sample has other DNA sequences that encode this CDR3 too. V and J are TRBV11-2 and TRBJ2-3; D call uncertain. The CDR3 totals 14 residues. Germline CDR1 and CDR2: SGHAT and FQNNGV. The ends were cut back, 1 base at V and 1 base at J, with 6 bases in the middle. CDR3 amino acids: CASSLVAGTDTQYF. CDR3 in DNA: TGTGCCAGCAGCTTAGTCGCAGGCACAGATACGCAGTATTTT.

This clone was detected once. CDR3 sequence: CASSLSGTSHEQYF. CDR3 sequence (DNA): TGTGCCAGCAGCTTATCAGGGACTAGCCACGAGCAGTACTTC. This chain joins TRBV7-2 and TRBJ2-7; TRBD2 matches at 9 bases. The V segment lost 2 bases and the J segment 5 bases; nucleotides outside the gene matches: 4. Germline V gene sequence: CDR1 SGHTA, CDR2 FQGNSA. This CDR3 has 14 residues. The variable domain in full, with the rest retrieved from reference TRBV7-2 and TRBJ2-7, is GAGVSQSPSNKVTEKGKDVELRCDPISGHTALYWYRQSLGQGLEFLIYFQGNSAPDKSGLPSDRFSAERTGGSVSTLTIQRTQQEDSAVYLCASSLSGTSHEQYFGPGTRLTVT.

This clone was detected only a few times. The chain recombines TRBV9 with TRBJ1-1; D not certain. Germline V gives CDR1 SGDLS, CDR2 YYNGEE. This CDR3 spans 15 amino acids. V gave up 0 bases and J gave up 4 bases, with 13 bases separating them. CDR3 region: CASSVESTFGTEAFF. CDR3 nucleotide sequence: TGTGCCAGCAGCGTAGAGTCAACTTTTGGCACTGAAGCTTTCTTT.

The chain uses TRBV11-2 and TRBJ1-2; D is perhaps TRBD1 (5 bases). Trimming stripped 5 bases from V and 1 base from J, with 17 bases between. The germline CDR1 and CDR2 sequences are SGHAT and FQNNGV. This CDR3 comprises 16 residues. The CDR3 nucleotides read TGTGCCAGCAGCCGAACTACAAGGGGCGGTAACTATGGCTACACCTTC. This codes for CASSRTTRGGNYGYTF. The full variable domain, with the rest looked up from reference TRBV11-2 and TRBJ1-2, is EAGVAQSPRYKIIEKRQSVAFWCNPISGHATLYWYQQILGQGPKLLIQFQNNGVVDDSQLPKDRFSAERLKGVDSTLKIQPAKLEDSAVYLCASSRTTRGGNYGYTFGSGTRLTVV.

This rearrangement joins TRBV7-9 to TRBJ2-2; D not resolved. With 6 bases removed from V and 5 bases from J, the gap between germline ends came to 4 bases. Germline lookup yields CDR1 SEHNR and CDR2 FQNEAQ (reference sequence). The CDR3 sequence is 11 residues long. CDR3: CASRATGELFF. The CDR3 DNA reads as TGTGCCAGCAGAGCGACCGGGGAGCTGTTTTTT.

As to this clone: This sample also contains other DNA sequences that code for the same CDR3. The chain couples TRBV5-1 to TRBJ2-7; D not certain. V gave up 0 bases and J gave up 3 bases, with 7 bases separating them. Germline V gene sequence: CDR1 SGHRS, CDR2 YFSETQ. This CDR3 contains 13 residues. CDR3 bases: TGCGCCAGCAGCTTGGGCAGAAACTACGAGCAGTACTTC. Translated: CASSLGRNYEQYF.

The chain recombines TRBV19 with TRBJ1-6, with D possibly TRBD1 on 5 matching bases. Germline V lookup: CDR1 LNHDA, CDR2 SQIVND (reference sequence). The ends were cut back, 3 bases at V and 9 bases at J, with 9 bases in the middle. The CDR3 has 13 amino acids. The CDR3 here is CASSIRGTSPLHF. The CDR3 DNA reads as TGTGCCAGTAGTATCCGTGGGACTTCACCCCTCCACTTT. Combining the CDR3 with reference TRBV19 and TRBJ1-6 gives the whole variable domain DGGITQSPKYLFRKEGQNVTLSCEQNLNHDAMYWYRQDPGQGLRLIYYSQIVNDFQKGDIAEGYSVSREKKESFPLTVTSAQKNPTAFYLCASSIRGTSPLHFGNGTRLTVT.

V is TRBV19 and J is TRBJ1-1; 8 nucleotides match TRBD1. The CDR3 extends over 15 amino acids. Trimming cost V 4 bases and J 1 base; bases outside gene matches: 5. The V gene's germline CDR1 is LNHDA and CDR2 SQIVND (reference sequence). CDR3 sequence: CASSTAGGKNTEAFF. In DNA, the CDR3 is TGTGCCAGTAGTACAGCAGGGGGCAAGAACACTGAAGCTTTCTTT.

The chain recombines TRBV7-2 with TRBJ2-1, with TRBD1 matching over 9 bases. Trimming at V came to 6 bases and at J to 8 bases, leaving 11 bases not matched to a gene. Germline V gene sequence: CDR1 SGHTA, CDR2 FQGNSA. The CDR3 has 15 residues. The CDR3 sequence: CASRPDRGSFDEQFF. The CDR3 DNA reads as TGTGCCAGCAGACCCGACAGGGGGTCATTCGATGAGCAGTTCTTC.